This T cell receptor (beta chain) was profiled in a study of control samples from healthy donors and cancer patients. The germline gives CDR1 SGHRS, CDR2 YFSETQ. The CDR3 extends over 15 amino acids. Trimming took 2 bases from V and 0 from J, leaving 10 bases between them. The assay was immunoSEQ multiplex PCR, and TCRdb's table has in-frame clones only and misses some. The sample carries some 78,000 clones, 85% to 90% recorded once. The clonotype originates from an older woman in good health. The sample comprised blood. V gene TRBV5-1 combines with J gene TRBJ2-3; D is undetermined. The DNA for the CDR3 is TGCGCCAGCAGCTTTGCCGGGTCCAGCACAGATACGCAGTATTTT. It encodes CASSFAGSSTDTQYF.